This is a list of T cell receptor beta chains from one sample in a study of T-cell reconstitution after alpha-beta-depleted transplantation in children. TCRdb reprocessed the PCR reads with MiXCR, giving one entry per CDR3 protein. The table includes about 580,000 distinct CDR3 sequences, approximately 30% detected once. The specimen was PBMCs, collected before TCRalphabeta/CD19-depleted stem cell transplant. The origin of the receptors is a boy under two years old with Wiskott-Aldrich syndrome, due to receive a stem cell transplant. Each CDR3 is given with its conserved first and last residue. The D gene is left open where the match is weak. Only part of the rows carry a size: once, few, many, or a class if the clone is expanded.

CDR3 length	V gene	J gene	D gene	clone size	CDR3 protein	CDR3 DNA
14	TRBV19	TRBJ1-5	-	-	CASSIQGRGQPQHF	TGTGCCAGTAGTATTCAGGGCAGAGGGCAGCCCCAGCATTTT
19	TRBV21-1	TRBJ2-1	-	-	CASSKVRLAGGKSYNEQFF	TGTGCCAGCAGCAAAGTAAGACTAGCGGGAGGGAAGTCCTACAATGAGCAGTTCTTC
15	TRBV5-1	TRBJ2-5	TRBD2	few	CASSLYSGSQETQYF	TGCGCCAGCAGCTTATATAGCGGGAGCCAAGAGACCCAGTACTTC
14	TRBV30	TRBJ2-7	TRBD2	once	CAWSVLAGVAEQYF	TGTGCCTGGAGTGTACTAGCGGGAGTGGCCGAGCAGTACTTC
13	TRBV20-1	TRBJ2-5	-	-	CSALQAVEETQYF	TGCAGTGCGTTACAAGCGGTCGAAGAGACCCAGTACTTC
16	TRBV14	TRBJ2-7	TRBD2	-	CASSRYKAGSSYEQYF	TGTGCCAGCAGCCGATACAAAGCGGGATCCTCCTACGAGCAGTACTTC
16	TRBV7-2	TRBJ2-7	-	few	CASSLRGSSYIYEQYF	TGTGCCAGCAGCCTCCGTGGGTCTTCTTATATCTACGAGCAGTACTTC
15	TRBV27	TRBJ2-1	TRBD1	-	CASRPDRGVYNEQFF	TGTGCCAGCAGGCCTGACAGGGGGGTTTACAATGAGCAGTTCTTC
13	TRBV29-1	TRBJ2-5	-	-	CSVKTDLQETQYF	TGCAGCGTCAAGACAGACCTCCAAGAGACCCAGTACTTC
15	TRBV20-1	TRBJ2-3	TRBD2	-	CSARGTSGSSYTQYF	TGCAGTGCTAGAGGGACTAGCGGGAGTAGTTATACGCAGTATTTT